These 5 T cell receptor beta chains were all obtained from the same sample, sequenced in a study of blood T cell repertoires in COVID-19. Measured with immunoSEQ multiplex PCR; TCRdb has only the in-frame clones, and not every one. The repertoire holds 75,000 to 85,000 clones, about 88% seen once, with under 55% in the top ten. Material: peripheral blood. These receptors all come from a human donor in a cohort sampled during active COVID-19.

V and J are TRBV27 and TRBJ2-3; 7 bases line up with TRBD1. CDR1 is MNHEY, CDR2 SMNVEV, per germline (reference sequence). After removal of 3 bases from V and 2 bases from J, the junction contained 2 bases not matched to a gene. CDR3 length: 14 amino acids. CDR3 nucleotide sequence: TGTGCCAGCAGTTTGACAGGGTACACAGATACGCAGTATTTT. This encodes CASSLTGYTDTQYF.

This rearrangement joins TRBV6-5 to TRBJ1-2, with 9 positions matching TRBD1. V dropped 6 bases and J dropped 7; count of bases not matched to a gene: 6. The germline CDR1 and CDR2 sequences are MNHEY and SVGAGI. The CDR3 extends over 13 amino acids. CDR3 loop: CASRKGQGSGYTF. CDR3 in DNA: TGTGCCAGCAGGAAGGGACAGGGCAGTGGCTACACCTTC.

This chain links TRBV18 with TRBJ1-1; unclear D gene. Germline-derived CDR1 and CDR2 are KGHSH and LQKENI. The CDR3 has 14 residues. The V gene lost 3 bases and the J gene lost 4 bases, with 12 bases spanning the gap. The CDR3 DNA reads TGTGCCAGCTCACCCGAGGTTAAGAGCACTGAAGCTTTCTTT. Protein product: CASSPEVKSTEAFF.

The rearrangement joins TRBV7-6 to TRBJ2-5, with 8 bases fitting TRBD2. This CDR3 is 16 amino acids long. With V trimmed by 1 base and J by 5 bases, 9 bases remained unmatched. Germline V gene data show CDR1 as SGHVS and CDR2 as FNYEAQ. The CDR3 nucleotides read TGTGCCAGCAGCTTAGTTCCCGGGAGGGCGGGCGAGACCCAGTACTTC. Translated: CASSLVPGRAGETQYF.

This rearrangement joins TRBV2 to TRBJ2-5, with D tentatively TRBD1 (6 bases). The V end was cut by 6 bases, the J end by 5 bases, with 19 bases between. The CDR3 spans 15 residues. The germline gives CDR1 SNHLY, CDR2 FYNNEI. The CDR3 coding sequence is TGTGCCAGCAGACCCGGACAGATATCAGGGGAGACCCAGTACTTC. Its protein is CASRPGQISGETQYF.